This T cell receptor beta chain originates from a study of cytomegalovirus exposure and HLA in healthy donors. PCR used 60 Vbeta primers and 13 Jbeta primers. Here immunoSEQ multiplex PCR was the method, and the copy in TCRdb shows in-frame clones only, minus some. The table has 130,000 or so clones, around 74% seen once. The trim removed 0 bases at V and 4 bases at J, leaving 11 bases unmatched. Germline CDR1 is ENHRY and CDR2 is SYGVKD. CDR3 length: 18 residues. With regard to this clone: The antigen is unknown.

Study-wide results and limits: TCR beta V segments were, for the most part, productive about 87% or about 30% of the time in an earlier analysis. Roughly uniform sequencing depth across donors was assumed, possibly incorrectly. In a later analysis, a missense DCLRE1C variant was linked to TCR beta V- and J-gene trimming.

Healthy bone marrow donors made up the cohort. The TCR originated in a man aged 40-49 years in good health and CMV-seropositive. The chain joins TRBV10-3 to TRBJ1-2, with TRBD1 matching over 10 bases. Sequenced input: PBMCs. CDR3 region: CAISESTGGAIVGYGYTF. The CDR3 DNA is TGTGCCATCAGTGAGTCGACAGGGGGCGCGATAGTTGGCTATGGCTACACCTTC.